A selection of T cell receptor beta chains follows, all from one sample in a study of cytomegalovirus exposure and HLA in healthy donors. Clones were read by immunoSEQ multiplex PCR, and TCRdb kept only the in-frame ones, dropping some. The repertoire includes just over 150,000 clones, 82% of them detected once, and 5.5% to 8.5% sits in the top ten. Specimen: PBMCs. The receptors stem from a woman aged 45-60 years in good health and CMV-seropositive. Both conserved end residues are part of each CDR3. A D gene is named only where the DNA matches it firmly. Clone size is stated in some rows and not others, as once, few, many or a class when expanded.

V	size	J	D	DNA	CDR3
TRBV6-5	once	TRBJ1-3	.	TGTGCCAGCAGTCGAAGGGGTAGGCCGGGAAACACCATATATTTT	CASSRRGRPGNTIYF
TRBV21-1	.	TRBJ1-2	.	TGTGCCAGCAGCCCGCCTTTCCTGGGCGACACCTTC	CASSPPFLGDTF
TRBV6-6	.	TRBJ1-2	TRBD1	TGTGCCAGCAGTTACGGGGACAGGGGCAAGTATGGCTACACCTTC	CASSYGDRGKYGYTF
TRBV6-6	.	TRBJ1-2	.	TGTGCCAGCAGCCGTAACTATGGCTACACCTTC	CASSRNYGYTF
TRBV12-5	.	TRBJ1-1	.	TGTGCTAGTGGTCGTCAGGGTTTCGGAACTGAAGCTTTCTTT	CASGRQGFGTEAFF
TRBV29-1	.	TRBJ2-5	.	TGCAGCGTTGTCTCAGCGGCACCCTACAAGCAGTACTTC	CSVVSAAPYKQYF
TRBV7-9	.	TRBJ2-4	TRBD2	TGTGCCAGCAGCTTTGAGGGAAAAGCGGGGGGGCAGGCCAAAAACATTCAGTACTTC	CASSFEGKAGGQAKNIQYF
TRBV11-2	.	TRBJ1-1	.	TGTGCCAGCAGCACCGGAGGGCGGAACACTGAAGCTTTCTTT	CASSTGGRNTEAFF
TRBV14	.	TRBJ1-3	TRBD1	TGTGCCAGCAGCCCTAGACAGGGCTCTGGAAACACCATATATTTT	CASSPRQGSGNTIYF
TRBV12-5	.	TRBJ2-1	.	TGTGCTAGTGGTTTGTTCGGGGGGACAGAGCAGTTCTTC	CASGLFGGTEQFF
TRBV6-1	few	TRBJ2-7	TRBD1	TGTGCCAGCAGTGAACTGGACAGGGTCGGCGAGCAGTACTTC	CASSELDRVGEQYF
TRBV13	.	TRBJ1-3	.	TGTGCCAGCAGCTTATCGTTGGGAAACACCATATATTTT	CASSLSLGNTIYF
TRBV11-3	.	TRBJ2-7	.	TGTGCCAGCAGCTTGGGCTTGGCCGGTGCCATCGCCTACGAGCAGTACTTC	CASSLGLAGAIAYEQYF
TRBV2	.	TRBJ1-2	.	TGTGCCAGCAGGGAGGTGGGGGGCTATGGCTACACCTTC	CASREVGGYGYTF
TRBV9	.	TRBJ2-1	.	TGTGCCAGCAGCGCGGACATGGCGACCTACAATGAGCAGTTCTTC	CASSADMATYNEQFF